This T cell receptor beta chain was documented in a study of patients and donors after allogeneic stem cell transplantation. The CDR3 is 15 amino acids. Germline loops: CDR1 MGHRA, CDR2 YSYEKL. Trimming cost V 3 bases and J 0 bases, with 12 bases left between them. From the RT-PCR reads, TCRdb called clonotypes with MiXCR, one entry per CDR3 protein. The data show about a million distinct CDR3 sequences, approximately 19% seen once. The gene calls are TRBV4-1 and TRBJ2-7; unclear D gene. This receptor was taken from a human donor who was either an allogeneic HSCT recipient or a stem cell or donor lymphocyte infusion donor (not recorded which). It is not recorded whose cells these are; they may come from a transplant donor. Sequences were obtained from blood, either unsorted or a sorted T cell fraction (not recorded which). CDR3 in amino acids: CASSHPTRGSYEQYF. DNA of the CDR3: TGCGCCAGCAGCCACCCTACCAGAGGCTCCTACGAGCAGTACTTC.